The TCR beta chain under discussion was sequenced for a study of cytomegalovirus exposure and HLA in healthy donors. Study observations and caveats: Later analysis showed most CMV-associated TCR beta chains appearing HLA-restricted. Later work associated 16,951 TCR beta sequences with HLA alleles at 0.05 false discovery rate.

This clone was seen more than once but under ten times. What it binds is unknown. Vbeta (60) and Jbeta (13) primers were used in the PCR. Profiling relied on immunoSEQ multiplex PCR, and the TCRdb table lists in-frame clones only, not all of them. The data hold fewer than 250,000 clones, with about four fifths observed a single time. Germline V gene sequence: CDR1 SGHRS, CDR2 YFSETQ. V dropped 0 bases and J dropped 5 bases, with 5 bases sitting between them. This CDR3 is built from 12 residues. The sequencing input was PBMCs. The rearrangement joins TRBV5-1 to TRBJ2-5; D is possibly TRBD2 (5 bases). This clonotype was obtained from a middle-aged man in good health and CMV-seropositive. In nucleotides, the CDR3 is TGCGCCAGCAGCTTGGGGAGGGAGACCCAGTACTTC. This codes for CASSLGRETQYF.